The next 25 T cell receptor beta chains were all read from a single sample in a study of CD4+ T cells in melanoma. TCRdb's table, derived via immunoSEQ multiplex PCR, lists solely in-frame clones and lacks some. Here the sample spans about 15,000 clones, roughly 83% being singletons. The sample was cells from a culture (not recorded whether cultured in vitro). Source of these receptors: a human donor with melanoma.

As DNA, the CDR3 is TGCGCCAGCAGCCAAGAGAGGGGGCGTCCCGGCGAGGGGAACACTGAAGCTTTCTTT. Amino acid sequence: CASSQERGRPGEGNTEAFF. The chain has TRBV4-1 and TRBJ1-1; 7 positions agree with TRBD1. Germline assignment: CDR1 MGHRA and CDR2 YSYEKL. The CDR3 has 19 residues. With 0 bases clipped from V and 1 base from J, the junction kept 14 bases outside the gene matches.

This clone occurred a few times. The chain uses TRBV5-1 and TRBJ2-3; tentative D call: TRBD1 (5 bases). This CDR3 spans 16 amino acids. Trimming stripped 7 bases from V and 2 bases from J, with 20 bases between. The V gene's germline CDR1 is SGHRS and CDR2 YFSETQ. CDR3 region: CASRINPREITDTQYF. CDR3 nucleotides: TGCGCCAGCCGCATTAACCCCAGGGAAATCACAGATACGCAGTATTTT. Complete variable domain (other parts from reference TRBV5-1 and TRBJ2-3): KAGVTQTPRYLIKTRGQQVTLSCSPISGHRSVSWYQQTPGQGLQFLFEYFSETQRNKGNFPGRFSGRQFSNSRSEMNVSTLELGDSALYLCASRINPREITDTQYFGPGTRLTVL.

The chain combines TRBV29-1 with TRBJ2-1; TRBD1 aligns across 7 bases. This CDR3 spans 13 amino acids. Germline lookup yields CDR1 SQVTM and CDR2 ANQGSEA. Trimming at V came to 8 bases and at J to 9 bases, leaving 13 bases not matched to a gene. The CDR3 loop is CSLPGAGGSEQFF. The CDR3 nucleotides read TGCAGCCTTCCAGGGGCAGGGGGAAGTGAGCAGTTCTTC.

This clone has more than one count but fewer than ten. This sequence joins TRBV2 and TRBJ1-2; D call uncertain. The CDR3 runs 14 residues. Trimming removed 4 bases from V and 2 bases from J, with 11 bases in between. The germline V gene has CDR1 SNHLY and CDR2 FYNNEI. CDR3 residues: CASSGRSRNYGYTF. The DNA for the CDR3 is TGTGCCAGCAGTGGCAGGTCTCGCAACTATGGCTACACCTTC. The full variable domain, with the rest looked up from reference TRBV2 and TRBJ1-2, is EPEVTQTPSHQVTQMGQEVILRCVPISNHLYFYWYRQILGQKVEFLVSFYNNEISEKSEIFDDQFSVERPDGSNFTLKIRSTKLEDSAMYFCASSGRSRNYGYTFGSGTRLTVV.

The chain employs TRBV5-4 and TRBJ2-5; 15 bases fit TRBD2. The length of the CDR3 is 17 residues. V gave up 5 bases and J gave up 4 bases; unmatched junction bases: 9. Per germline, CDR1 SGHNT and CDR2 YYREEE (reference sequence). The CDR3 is CASSRTSGGANTETQYF. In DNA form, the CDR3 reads TGTGCCAGCAGTCGGACTAGCGGGGGGGCCAACACAGAGACCCAGTACTTC.

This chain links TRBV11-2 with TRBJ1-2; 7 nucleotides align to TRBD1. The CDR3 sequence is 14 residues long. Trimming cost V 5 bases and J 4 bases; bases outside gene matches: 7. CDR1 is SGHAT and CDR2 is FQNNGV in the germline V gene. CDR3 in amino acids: CASSLSDRVYGYTF. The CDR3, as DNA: TGTGCCAGCAGCCTATCCGACAGGGTCTATGGCTACACCTTC.

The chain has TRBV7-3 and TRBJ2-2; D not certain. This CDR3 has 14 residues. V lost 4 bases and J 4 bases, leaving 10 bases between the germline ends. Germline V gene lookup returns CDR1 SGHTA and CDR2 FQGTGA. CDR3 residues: CASSYRAGTGELFF. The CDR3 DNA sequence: TGTGCCAGCAGCTACCGAGCCGGCACCGGGGAGCTGTTTTTT.

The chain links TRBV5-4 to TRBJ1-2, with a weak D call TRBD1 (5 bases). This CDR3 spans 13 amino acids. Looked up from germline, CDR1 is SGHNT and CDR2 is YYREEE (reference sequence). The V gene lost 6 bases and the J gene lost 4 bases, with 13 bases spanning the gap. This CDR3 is CASNVGGSYGYTF. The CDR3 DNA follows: TGTGCCAGCAACGTGGGGGGGAGCTATGGCTACACCTTC.

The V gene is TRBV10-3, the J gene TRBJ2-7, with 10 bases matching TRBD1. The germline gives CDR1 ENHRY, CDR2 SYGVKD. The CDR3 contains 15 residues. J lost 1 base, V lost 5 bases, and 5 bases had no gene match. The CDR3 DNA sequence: TGTGCCATCAGTTCACCGGGACAGGGGTCCTACGAGCAGTACTTC. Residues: CAISSPGQGSYEQYF.

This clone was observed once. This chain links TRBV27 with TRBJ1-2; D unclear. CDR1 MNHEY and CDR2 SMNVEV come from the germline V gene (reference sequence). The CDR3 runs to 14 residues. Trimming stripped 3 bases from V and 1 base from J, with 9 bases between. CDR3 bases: TGTGCCAGCAGTTTTTCCGGTCGTAACTATGGCTACACCTTC. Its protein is CASSFSGRNYGYTF.

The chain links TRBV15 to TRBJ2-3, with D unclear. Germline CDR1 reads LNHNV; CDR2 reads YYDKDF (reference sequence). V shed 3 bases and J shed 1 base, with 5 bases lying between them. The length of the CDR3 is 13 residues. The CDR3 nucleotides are TGTGCCACCAGCAGCACCGGCACAGATACGCAGTATTTT. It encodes CATSSTGTDTQYF.

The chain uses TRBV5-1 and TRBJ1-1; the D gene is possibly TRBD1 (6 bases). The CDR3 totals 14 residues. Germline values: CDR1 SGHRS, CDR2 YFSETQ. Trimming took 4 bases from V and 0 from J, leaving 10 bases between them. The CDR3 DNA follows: TGCGCCAGCAGCACAGGGAGCATGAACACTGAAGCTTTCTTT. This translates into CASSTGSMNTEAFF.

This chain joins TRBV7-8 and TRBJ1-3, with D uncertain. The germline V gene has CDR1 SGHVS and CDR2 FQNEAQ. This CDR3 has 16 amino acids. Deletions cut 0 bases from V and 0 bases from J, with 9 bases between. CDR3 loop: CASSLAVQDSGNTIYF. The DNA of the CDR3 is TGTGCCAGCAGCTTAGCCGTGCAGGACTCTGGAAACACCATATATTTT. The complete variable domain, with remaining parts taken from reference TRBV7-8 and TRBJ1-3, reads GAGVSQSPRYKVAKRGQDVALRCDPISGHVSLFWYQQALGQGPEFLTYFQNEAQLDKSGLPSDRFFAERPEGSVSTLKIQRTQQEDSAVYLCASSLAVQDSGNTIYFGEGSWLTVV.

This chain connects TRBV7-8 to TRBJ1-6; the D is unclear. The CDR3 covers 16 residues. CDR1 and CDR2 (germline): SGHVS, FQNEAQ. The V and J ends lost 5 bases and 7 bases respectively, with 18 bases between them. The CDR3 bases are TGTGCCAGCAGCAGTCGGGTGTCGCCCCAGAATTCACCCCTCCACTTT. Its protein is CASSSRVSPQNSPLHF. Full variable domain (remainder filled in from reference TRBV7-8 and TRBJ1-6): GAGVSQSPRYKVAKRGQDVALRCDPISGHVSLFWYQQALGQGPEFLTYFQNEAQLDKSGLPSDRFFAERPEGSVSTLKIQRTQQEDSAVYLCASSSRVSPQNSPLHFGNGTRLTVT.

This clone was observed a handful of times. The CDR3 here is CASSLARGQPQHF. The DNA of the CDR3 is TGTGCCAGCAGCCTCGCCCGCGGACAGCCCCAGCATTTT. The chain joins TRBV7-3 to TRBJ1-5; D not resolved. CDR1 SGHTA and CDR2 FQGTGA come from the germline V gene. The V and J ends lost 5 bases and 7 bases respectively, with 12 bases between them. CDR3 length: 13 amino acids.

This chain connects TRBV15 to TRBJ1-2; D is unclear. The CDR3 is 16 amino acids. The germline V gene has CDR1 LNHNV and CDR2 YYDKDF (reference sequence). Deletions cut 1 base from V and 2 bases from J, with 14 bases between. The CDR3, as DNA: TGTGCCACCAGCAGAGCCCCCCTACCAGAAAACTATGGCTACACCTTC. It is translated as CATSRAPLPENYGYTF.

CDR3 coding DNA: TGTGCCAGCAGTTACAACCTCGGAGGTGTCGGTGGCTACACCTTC. Translation: CASSYNLGGVGGYTF. This sequence joins TRBV6-5 and TRBJ1-2; D not resolved. The CDR3 covers 15 residues. V gave up 2 bases and J gave up 7 bases, with 17 bases separating them. The germline V gene encodes CDR1 MNHEY and CDR2 SVGAGI.

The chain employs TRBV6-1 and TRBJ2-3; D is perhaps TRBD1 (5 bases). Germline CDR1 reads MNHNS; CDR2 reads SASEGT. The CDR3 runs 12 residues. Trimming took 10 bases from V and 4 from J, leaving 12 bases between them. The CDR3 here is CANSEGADTQYF. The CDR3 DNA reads TGTGCCAACTCAGAAGGGGCAGATACGCAGTATTTT.

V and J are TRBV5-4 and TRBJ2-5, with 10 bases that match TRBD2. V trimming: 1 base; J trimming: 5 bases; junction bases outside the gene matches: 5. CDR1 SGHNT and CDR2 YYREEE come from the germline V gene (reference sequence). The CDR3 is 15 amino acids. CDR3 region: CASSLSGGAFETQYF. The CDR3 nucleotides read TGTGCCAGCAGCTTGAGCGGGGGGGCGTTTGAGACCCAGTACTTC.

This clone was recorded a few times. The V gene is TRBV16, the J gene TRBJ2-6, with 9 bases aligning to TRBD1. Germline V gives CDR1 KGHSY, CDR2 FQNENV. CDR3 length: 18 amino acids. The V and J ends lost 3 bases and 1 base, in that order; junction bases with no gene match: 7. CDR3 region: CASSHLGTGLSGANVLTF. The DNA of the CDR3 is TGTGCCAGCAGCCACCTCGGGACAGGGCTGTCTGGGGCCAACGTCCTGACTTTC.

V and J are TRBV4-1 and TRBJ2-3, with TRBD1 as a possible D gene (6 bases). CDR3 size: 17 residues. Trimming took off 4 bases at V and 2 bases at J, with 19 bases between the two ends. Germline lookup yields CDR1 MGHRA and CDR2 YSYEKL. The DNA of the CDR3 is TGCGCCAGCAGCCGCAGAGGCGATGGACAGCACACAGATACGCAGTATTTT. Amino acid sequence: CASSRRGDGQHTDTQYF.

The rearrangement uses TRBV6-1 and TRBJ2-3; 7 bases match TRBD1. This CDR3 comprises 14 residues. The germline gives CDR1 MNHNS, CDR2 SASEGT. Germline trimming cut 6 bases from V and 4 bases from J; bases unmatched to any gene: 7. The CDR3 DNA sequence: TGTGCCAGCAGCCCTGACAGGGTATCAGATACGCAGTATTTT. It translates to CASSPDRVSDTQYF.

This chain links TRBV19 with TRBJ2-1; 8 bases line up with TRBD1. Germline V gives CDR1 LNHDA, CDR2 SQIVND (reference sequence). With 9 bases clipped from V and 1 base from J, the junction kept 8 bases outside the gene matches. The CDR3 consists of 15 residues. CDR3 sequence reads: CASGQGGTSYNEQFF. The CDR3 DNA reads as TGTGCCAGCGGACAGGGCGGGACGTCCTACAATGAGCAGTTCTTC.

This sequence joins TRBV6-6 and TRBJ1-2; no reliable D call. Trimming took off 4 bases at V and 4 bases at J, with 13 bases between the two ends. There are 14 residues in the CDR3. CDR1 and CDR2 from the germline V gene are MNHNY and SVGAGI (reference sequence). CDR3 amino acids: CASSFLDTSYGYTF. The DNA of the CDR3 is TGTGCCAGCAGTTTCCTCGACACCAGCTATGGCTACACCTTC.

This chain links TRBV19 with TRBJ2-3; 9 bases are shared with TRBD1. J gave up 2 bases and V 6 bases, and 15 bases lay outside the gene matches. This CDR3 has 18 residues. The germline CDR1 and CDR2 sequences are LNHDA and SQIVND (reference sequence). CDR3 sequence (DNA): TGTGCCAGTAGACCTAACCTAGGCACAGGGGGCAACACAGATACGCAGTATTTT. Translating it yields CASRPNLGTGGNTDTQYF.